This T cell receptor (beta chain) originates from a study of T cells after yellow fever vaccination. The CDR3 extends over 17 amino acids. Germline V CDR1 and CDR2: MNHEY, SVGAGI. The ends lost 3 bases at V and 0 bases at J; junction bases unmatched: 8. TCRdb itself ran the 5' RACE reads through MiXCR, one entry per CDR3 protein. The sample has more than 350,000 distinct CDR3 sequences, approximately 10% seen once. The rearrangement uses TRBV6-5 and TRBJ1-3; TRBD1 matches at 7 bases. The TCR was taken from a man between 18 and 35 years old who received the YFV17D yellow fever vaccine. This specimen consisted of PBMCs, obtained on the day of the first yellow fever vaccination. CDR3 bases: TGTGCCAGCAGTTATTCGACAGGGAGGTCCTCTGGAAACACCATATATTTT. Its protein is CASSYSTGRSSGNTIYF.